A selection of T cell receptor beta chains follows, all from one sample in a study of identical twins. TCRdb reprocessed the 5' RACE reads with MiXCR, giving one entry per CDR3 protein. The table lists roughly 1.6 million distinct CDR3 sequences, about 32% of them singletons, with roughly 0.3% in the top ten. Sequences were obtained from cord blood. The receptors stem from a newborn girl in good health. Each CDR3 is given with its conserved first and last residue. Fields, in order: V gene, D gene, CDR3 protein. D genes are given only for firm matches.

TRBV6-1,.,CASSEVVLFYGYTF
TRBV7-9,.,CASSLGTLTHSDTQYF
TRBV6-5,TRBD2,CASRVGLAGWDEQFF
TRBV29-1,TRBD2,CSVAGTSNSYEQYF
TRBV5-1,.,CASSWRRTYEQYF
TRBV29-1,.,CSVGWDATNEKLFF
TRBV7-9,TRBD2,CASSLVGASGFYNEQFF
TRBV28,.,CASSSSASGYYEQYF
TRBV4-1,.,CASSQQLVGLNEQFF
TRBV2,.,CASSTPAATNEKLFF
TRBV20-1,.,CSASFIGNTQYF
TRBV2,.,CASKGPGNTIYF
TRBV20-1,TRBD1,CSAEPGQGPANEKLFF
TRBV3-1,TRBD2,CASSQGPPTSGIYLFF
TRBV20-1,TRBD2,CSASRSGIPSYNEQFF
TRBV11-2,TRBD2,CASRVPGGKNTGELFF
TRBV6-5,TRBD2,CASSWGTSGRAGSAKNIQYF
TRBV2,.,CASSKSGMNTEAFF
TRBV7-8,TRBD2,CASSSGTITGELFF
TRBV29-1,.,CSVSKGFVYNEQFF
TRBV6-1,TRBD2,CASSGTSGGSKNNEQFF
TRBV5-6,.,CASSQDGVGRSEQYF
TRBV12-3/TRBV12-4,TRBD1,CASSLVTGAANNEKLFF
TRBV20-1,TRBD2,CSGNGRAGETQYF
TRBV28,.,CASSRPYLQYNSPLHF
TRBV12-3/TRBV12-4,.,CASSLRDKQETQYF
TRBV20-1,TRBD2,CSALLAGRGLDTQYF
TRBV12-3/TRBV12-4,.,CASSPTGQERIETQYF
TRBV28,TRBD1,CASSFPGTGDYGYTF
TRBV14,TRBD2,CASSFKLAGVTDTQYF
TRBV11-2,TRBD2,CASSPLSAGGDNEQFF
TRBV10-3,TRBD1,CAIRGQGGDTEAFF
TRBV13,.,CASSFQQWEKTGELFF
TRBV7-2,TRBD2,CASSLNGGGITDTQYF
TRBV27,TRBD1,CASSLSGTGASPLHF
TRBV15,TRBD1,CATSRVGQANEKLFF
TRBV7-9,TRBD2,CASSLWATMGGEYNEQFF
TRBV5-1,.,CASSSQTGSYQETQYF
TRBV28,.,CASSSAVPESYNEQFF
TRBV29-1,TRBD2,CSVRGLGEETQFF
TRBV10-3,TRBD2,CAISAYLAGGGALDTQYF
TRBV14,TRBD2,CASRRLADSYNEQYF
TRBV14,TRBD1,CASSLTTGAYSGANVLTF
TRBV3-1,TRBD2,CASRTSRADTQYF
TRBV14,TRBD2,CASSQVVSGLGAYEQYF
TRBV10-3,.,CAISGIEVNSGNTIYF
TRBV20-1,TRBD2,CSARSGGRLPYEQYF
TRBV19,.,CASSRPGEAKNIQYF
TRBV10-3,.,CAISESRAPYNEQFF
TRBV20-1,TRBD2,CSAPDLLAGAKGSNEQYF
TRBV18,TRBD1,CASSPQSRTGGSEAFF
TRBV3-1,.,CASSQDVGTGWNIQYF
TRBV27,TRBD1,CASSLFATGDSVYGYTF
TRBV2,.,CASKQRPNEQFF
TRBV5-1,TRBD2,CASSLSLAGPTDTQYF
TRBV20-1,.,CSARVGGTAYEQYF
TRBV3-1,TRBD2,CASSQVMTGGPYEQFF
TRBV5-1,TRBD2,CASRKGTSGVGIGNTDTQYF
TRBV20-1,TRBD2,CSAREREAYNEQFF
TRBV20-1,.,CSASRGNAADTQYF